This TCR beta chain was obtained from a study of cytomegalovirus exposure and HLA in healthy donors. Study-wide findings and caveats: Through in vitro validation, a few CMV-associated chains were shown to be specific for CMV antigens. It was reportedly the case that the classifier diagnosed cytomegalovirus status with high specificity and sensitivity.

Using immunoSEQ multiplex PCR, the repertoire was profiled, and TCRdb retains in-frame clones only, with some absent. Of over 200,000 clones in the sample, about nine tenths were seen once. Deletions cut 2 bases from V and 6 bases from J, with 5 bases between. Germline V lookup: CDR1 MNHEY, CDR2 SVGAGI. The CDR3 spans 12 residues. As to this clone: Its antigen remains unidentified.

The receptor was isolated from a woman under 40 in good health and CMV-seronegative. The V call is TRBV6-5, the J call TRBJ2-1, with D uncertain. The sequenced sample consisted of PBMCs. This CDR3 reads CASSYDSNEQFF. The CDR3 nucleotides are TGTGCCAGCAGTTACGACTCCAATGAGCAGTTCTTC.